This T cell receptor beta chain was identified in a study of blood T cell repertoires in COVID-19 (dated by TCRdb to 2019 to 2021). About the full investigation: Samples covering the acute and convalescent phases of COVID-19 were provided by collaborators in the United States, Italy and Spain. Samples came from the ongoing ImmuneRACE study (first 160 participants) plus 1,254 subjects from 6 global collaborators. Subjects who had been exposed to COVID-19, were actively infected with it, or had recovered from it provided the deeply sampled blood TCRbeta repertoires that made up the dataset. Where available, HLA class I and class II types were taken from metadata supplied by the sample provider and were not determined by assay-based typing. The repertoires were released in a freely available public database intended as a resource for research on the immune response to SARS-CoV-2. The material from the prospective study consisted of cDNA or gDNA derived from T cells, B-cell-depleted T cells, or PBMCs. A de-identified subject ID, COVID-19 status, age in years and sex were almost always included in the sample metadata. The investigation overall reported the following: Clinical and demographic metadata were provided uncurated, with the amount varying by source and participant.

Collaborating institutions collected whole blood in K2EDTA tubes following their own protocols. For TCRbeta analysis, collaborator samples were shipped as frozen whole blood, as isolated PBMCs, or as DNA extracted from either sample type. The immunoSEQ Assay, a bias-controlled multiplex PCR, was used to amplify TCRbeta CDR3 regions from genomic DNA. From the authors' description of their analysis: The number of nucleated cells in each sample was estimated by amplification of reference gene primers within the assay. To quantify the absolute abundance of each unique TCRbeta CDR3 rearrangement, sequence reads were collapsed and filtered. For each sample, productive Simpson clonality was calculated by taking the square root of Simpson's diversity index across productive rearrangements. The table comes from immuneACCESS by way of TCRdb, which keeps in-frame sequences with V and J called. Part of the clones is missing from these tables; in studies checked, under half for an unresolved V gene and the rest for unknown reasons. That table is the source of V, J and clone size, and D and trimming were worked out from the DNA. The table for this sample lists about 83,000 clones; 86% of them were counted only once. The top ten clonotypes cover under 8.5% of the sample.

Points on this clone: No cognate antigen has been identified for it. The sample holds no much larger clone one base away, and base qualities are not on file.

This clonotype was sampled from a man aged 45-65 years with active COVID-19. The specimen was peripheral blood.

Here the CDR3 is given as CATSRGLAGILKSNEQFF. At the DNA level, the sequence is TGTGCCACCAGCAGAGGACTAGCCGGAATACTAAAATCCAATGAGCAGTTCTTC. In this chain, TRBV15 is recombined with TRBJ2-1; TRBD2 matches 7 bases in the middle. Taken from cysteine to phenylalanine, the CDR3 has 18 residues. Only the CDR3 portion is preserved as DNA: 54 bases, with reading frame beginning at the first base. CDR1 LNHNV and CDR2 YYDKDF were looked up in the germline V gene (reference sequence). V loses 1 base at its end and J loses 6 bases; junction bases beyond the gene matches: 15.